This entry is about one T cell receptor (beta chain). The study isolated at least 6.5 million PBMCs from each sample. The record originates from a study of blood T cells in healthy people across ages. The authors ran a second PCR of roughly 6 to 12 cycles using a sample-barcoded 5' primer and a J-beta primer mix. TCRdb fed the 5' RACE reads into MiXCR, producing one record per CDR3 protein. The table lists over 950,000 distinct CDR3 sequences, 51% of them singletons, with 20% to 25% in the top ten. V shed 5 bases, J shed 3 bases, and the junction held 8 bases outside the gene matches. CDR3 size: 16 residues. The V gene's germline CDR1 is MDHEN and CDR2 SYDVKM.

Sequencing used blood. The clonotype was recovered from a woman aged 55-69 years in good health. This sequence joins TRBV28 and TRBJ1-4; TRBD1 aligns across 8 bases. The CDR3 protein is CASSSPGGASNEKLFF. The CDR3 DNA follows: TGTGCCAGCAGTAGTCCAGGGGGCGCGTCTAATGAAAAACTGTTTTTT. Complete variable domain (other parts from reference TRBV28 and TRBJ1-4): DVKVTQSSRYLVKRTGEKVFLECVQDMDHENMFWYRQDPGLGLRLIYFSYDVKMKEKGDIPEGYSVSREKKERFSLILESASTNQTSMYLCASSSPGGASNEKLFFGSGTQLSVL.